One sample yielded the 22 T cell receptor beta chains listed below, sequenced in a study of T cells in Graves' hyperthyroidism and ophthalmopathy. Authors of the study amplified TCR beta CDR3 regions from RNA transcripts. During a first-round RT-PCR of the TCR CDR3, the HTBI primer set was used. TCRdb re-called the multiplex PCR reads through MiXCR, storing one row per CDR3 protein. The table has 450,000 to 700,000 distinct CDR3 sequences, more than 45% seen once. Sequencing input: peripheral blood or thyroid tissue (not recorded which). These TCRs come from an adult woman with Graves' disease, either hyperthyroidism or ophthalmopathy (not recorded which).

This chain links TRBV20-1 with TRBJ1-6; tentatively, D is TRBD1 (5 bases). The length of the CDR3 is 14 residues. V gave up 5 bases and J gave up 10 bases, with 18 bases separating them. Per the germline V gene, CDR1 is DFQATT and CDR2 is SNEGSKA (reference sequence). As DNA, the CDR3 is TGCAGTGCTGCGACGGGTAAGTGGGACTCACCCCTCCACTTT. It translates to CSAATGKWDSPLHF.

This clonotype was observed once. The chain is built from TRBV10-3 and TRBJ2-5, with 9 positions matching TRBD1. Trimming took 5 bases from V and 5 from J; bases not matched to a gene: 6. There are 14 residues in the CDR3. From germline, CDR1 is ENHRY and CDR2 SYGVKD. The CDR3 coding sequence is TGTGCCATCAGTAGGACAGGGGATTGGGAGACCCAGTACTTC. This encodes CAISRTGDWETQYF.

This clonotype was observed a few times. The V call is TRBV28, the J call TRBJ2-7; maybe TRBD2 (6 bases). Trimming took off 8 bases at V and 6 bases at J, with 11 bases between the two ends. CDR1 and CDR2 (germline): MDHEN, SYDVKM. CDR3 length: 11 residues. The CDR3 nucleotides are TGTGCCAGCTTTTTCGGGAGCGAGCAGTACTTC. It codes for CASFFGSEQYF.

This chain joins TRBV2 and TRBJ1-1; the D is unclear. This CDR3 is 13 amino acids long. The germline V gene encodes CDR1 SNHLY and CDR2 FYNNEI. Trimming pared 8 bases from V and 1 base from J, leaving 11 bases between. The CDR3 DNA follows: TGTGCCAGCGGAAAGACCGGGAACACTGAAGCTTTCTTT. Its protein is CASGKTGNTEAFF.

This clonotype was counted many times. The rearrangement links TRBV3-1 to TRBJ2-3; D gene unclear. V lost 2 bases, J lost 5 bases, and 5 bases lay in between. The germline gives CDR1 LGHDT, CDR2 YNNKEL (reference sequence). CDR3 size: 12 residues. CDR3 sequence (DNA): TGTGCCAGCAGCCAAACACAAGATACGCAGTATTTT. Encoded protein: CASSQTQDTQYF.

As to this clonotype: At one of its ends the junction is not consistent with the germline gene, which may arise from a read error. The rearrangement joins TRBV10-2 to TRBJ1-6, with TRBD1 identical over 8 bases. CDR1 and CDR2 (germline): WSHSY, SAAADI. The CDR3 contains 14 residues. The CDR3 DNA is TGTGCCAGCAGTTACCCTGGACAGGGACGCTCCCTCCACTTT. Amino acid sequence: CASSYPGQGRSLHF.

This chain uses TRBV11-2 with TRBJ2-5; D is perhaps TRBD2 (6 bases). V lost 1 base and J lost 0, with 12 bases in between. This CDR3 has 16 amino acids. Germline CDR1 SGHAT, CDR2 FQNNGV. DNA of the CDR3: TGTGCCAGCAGCTTAGCGGGACTGGGGTACCAAGAGACCCAGTACTTC. Translating it yields CASSLAGLGYQETQYF.

The rearrangement uses TRBV5-6 and TRBJ2-7; D is undetermined. The CDR3 loop spans 16 amino acids. Germline V gene data show CDR1 as SGHDT and CDR2 as YYEEEE. V lost 0 bases to trimming and J lost 4 bases, with 17 bases between them. CDR3 sequence: CASSLAEQSVEYEQYF. The CDR3, as DNA: TGTGCCAGCAGCTTGGCTGAGCAGTCGGTCGAATACGAGCAGTACTTC. The full variable domain, with the rest looked up from reference TRBV5-6 and TRBJ2-7, is DAGVTQSPTHLIKTRGQQVTLRCSPKSGHDTVSWYQQALGQGPQFIFQYYEEEERQRGNFPDRFSGHQFPNYSSELNVNALLLGDSALYLCASSLAEQSVEYEQYFGPGTRLTVT.

In its sample, this clonotype was seen many times. V gene TRBV7-8 combines with J gene TRBJ2-2; maybe TRBD1 (5 bases). CDR3 length: 15 amino acids. Trimming left V 2 bases short and J 2 bases short, with 9 bases between. Germline CDR1 SGHVS, CDR2 FQNEAQ. CDR3: CASSLKRGNTGELFF. CDR3 DNA: TGTGCCAGCAGCTTAAAAAGGGGCAACACCGGGGAGCTGTTTTTT.

This clonotype was seen just once. A much bigger clone sits one base away, suggesting this may be a read error. The V call is TRBV4-1, the J call TRBJ1-5, with 12 nucleotides matching TRBD1. Germline V CDR1 and CDR2: MGHRA, YSYEKL. The CDR3 has 17 residues. The trim removed 2 bases at V and 6 bases at J, leaving 8 bases unmatched. The chain's CDR3 is CASSQRGQGAVRQPQHF. The CDR3 bases are TGCGCCAGCAGCCAAAGGGGACAGGGGGCCGTGCGTCAGCCCCAGCATTTT.

A word on this clonotype: A single base separates this from a much larger clone, so it may be a read error. The genes are TRBV20-1 and TRBJ2-6, with 7 bases fitting TRBD2. The V and J ends lost 5 bases and 2 bases, in that order; junction bases with no gene match: 9. CDR3 length: 16 amino acids. The germline V gene encodes CDR1 DFQATT and CDR2 SNEGSKA (reference sequence). The CDR3, as DNA: TGCAGTGCTCCCCGTGGCGGGAGCACTGGGGCCAACGTCCTGACTTTC. Residues: CSAPRGGSTGANVLTF.

The rearrangement uses TRBV10-2 and TRBJ2-7; the D gene is possibly TRBD1 (5 bases). This CDR3 is 11 amino acids long. V was shortened by 3 bases and J by 6 bases, with 6 bases between the two germline ends. Germline V gives CDR1 WSHSY, CDR2 SAAADI. CDR3 residues: CASSEGAEQYF. For the CDR3, the DNA is TGCGCCAGCAGTGAAGGGGCCGAGCAGTACTTC.

The CDR3 reads CASRARGGLETQYF. The DNA of the CDR3 is TGTGCCAGCAGAGCGCGGGGGGGTTTGGAGACCCAGTACTTC. The chain couples TRBV2 to TRBJ2-5; 9 bases are shared with TRBD2. J lost 5 bases, V lost 6 bases, and 7 bases had no gene match. The CDR3 runs to 14 residues. Per the germline V gene, CDR1 is SNHLY and CDR2 is FYNNEI.

V usage is TRBV11-2 and J usage is TRBJ2-2, with a tentative D call TRBD1 (6 bases). The CDR3 has 16 amino acids. Between the trimmed V and J ends, which lost 5 bases and 5 bases, there was a span of 18 bases. CDR1 and CDR2 (germline): SGHAT, FQNNGV. This CDR3 is CASSLNKGGRTGELFF. The DNA for the CDR3 is TGTGCCAGCAGCCTAAATAAAGGGGGACGGACCGGGGAGCTGTTTTTT.

This CDR3 reads CASSVGRNNEQFF. The CDR3 coding sequence is TGTGCCAGCAGCGTAGGACGGAACAATGAGCAGTTCTTC. V and J are TRBV9 and TRBJ2-1, with D unresolved. The CDR3 runs to 13 residues. The V gene's germline CDR1 is SGDLS and CDR2 YYNGEE. The V gene lost 0 bases and the J gene lost 5 bases, with 6 bases spanning the gap.

The rearrangement links TRBV29-1 to TRBJ1-2, with a possible D match to TRBD1 (5 bases). CDR3 length: 13 residues. Germline assignment: CDR1 SQVTM and CDR2 ANQGSEA. Trimming cost V 8 bases and J 5 bases, with 18 bases left between them. The CDR3 spells CSSEGGAGYGYTF. In DNA form, the CDR3 reads TGCAGCAGTGAAGGAGGGGCAGGGTATGGCTACACCTTC. Drawing the rest from reference TRBV29-1 and TRBJ1-2, the complete variable domain is SAVISQKPSRDICQRGTSLTIQCQVDSQVTMMFWYRQQPGQSLTLIATANQGSEATYESGFVIDKFPISRPNLTFSTLTVSNMSPEDSSIYLCSSEGGAGYGYTFGSGTRLTVV.

The V call is TRBV11-2, the J call TRBJ1-5, with D perhaps TRBD1 (5 bases). Trimming stripped 5 bases from V and 2 bases from J, with 13 bases between. Per the germline V gene, CDR1 is SGHAT and CDR2 is FQNNGV. The CDR3 totals 15 residues. For the CDR3, the DNA is TGTGCCAGCAGCGTCCCCGGGACTGGCAATCAGCCCCAGCATTTT. Protein: CASSVPGTGNQPQHF.

This clonotype was counted ten times or more. The rearrangement uses TRBV2 and TRBJ2-3; maybe TRBD1 (6 bases). Trimming pared 3 bases from V and 1 base from J, leaving 11 bases between. The germline V gene encodes CDR1 SNHLY and CDR2 FYNNEI. This CDR3 region has 15 residues. CDR3 loop: CASSEVPGGTDTQYF. Written as DNA, the CDR3 is TGTGCCAGCAGTGAGGTTCCAGGGGGCACAGATACGCAGTATTTT.

Concerning this clonotype itself: A single base separates this from a much larger clone, so it may be a read error. This chain uses TRBV6-5 with TRBJ1-1; 7 bases line up with TRBD1. The CDR3 contains 17 residues. Per the germline V gene, CDR1 is MNHEY and CDR2 is SVGAGI. CDR3: CARSYSSGGKMNTEAFF. As DNA, the CDR3 is TGTGCCCGCAGTTACTCCTCAGGGGGGAAGATGAACACTGAAGCTTTCTTT.

The V call is TRBV14, the J call TRBJ2-5, with D uncertain. CDR3 length: 15 residues. V lost 4 bases to trimming and J lost 1 base, with 13 bases between them. Germline CDR1 is SGHDN and CDR2 is FVKESK. The CDR3 DNA reads as TGTGCCAGCAGCCGAGCAACGGTATTCCAAGAGACCCAGTACTTC. Protein product: CASSRATVFQETQYF. Drawing the rest from reference TRBV14 and TRBJ2-5, the complete variable domain is EAGVTQFPSHSVIEKGQTVTLRCDPISGHDNLYWYRRVMGKEIKFLLHFVKESKQDESGMPNNRFLAERTGGTYSTLKVQPAELEDSGVYFCASSRATVFQETQYFGPGTRLLVL.

This clonotype was detected many times. V gene TRBV10-3 combines with J gene TRBJ2-5; D unclear. This CDR3 has 14 amino acids. Trimming stripped 8 bases from V and 3 bases from J, with 16 bases between. Germline values: CDR1 ENHRY, CDR2 SYGVKD. In nucleotides, the CDR3 is TGTGCCATCCTACACAGATTCCTAAAAGAGACCCAGTACTTC. Amino acids: CAILHRFLKETQYF.

This clonotype was seen repeatedly, ten times or more. The chain links TRBV5-1 to TRBJ2-5; D is undetermined. V lost 4 bases, J lost 5 bases, and 18 bases lay in between. The CDR3 has 15 residues. Looked up from germline, CDR1 is SGHRS and CDR2 is YFSETQ. CDR3 sequence reads: CASSENRHGFETQYF. CDR3 DNA: TGCGCCAGCAGCGAAAACCGCCACGGTTTTGAGACCCAGTACTTC.